The clone carrying this T cell receptor (beta chain) was detected ten times or more. Its antigen remains unknown. TCRdb re-analysed the reads in MiXCR, keeping a single row per CDR3 protein. The table shows about 260,000 distinct CDR3 sequences, with about 13% occurring only once. The entry originates in a study of T cell repertoires in cytomegalovirus infection. Study information: Shared public TCR beta signatures pointed to both CMV infection and a matching HLA type.

Whole-study findings and limits: Across the ex vivo response, the dominant clonotypes were HLA-C-restricted CMV-specific TCR beta clonotypes. Cumulated frequencies of public TCR beta families served to identify carriers of CMV plus the relevant HLA.

Germline V gene sequence: CDR1 SGHTA, CDR2 FQGNSA. This CDR3 spans 14 amino acids. V dropped 4 bases and J dropped 7 bases, with 16 bases sitting between them. The rearrangement uses TRBV7-2 and TRBJ2-5, with a weak D call TRBD1 (6 bases). The sequencing input was PBMCs. This clonotype originated in a human donor in good health (CMV status not recorded). Some clones in this sample may be carry-over from other donors' samples. CDR3 protein: CASSWGRVEGTQYF. The CDR3 region has the DNA TGTGCCAGCAGCTGGGGGCGGGTCGAAGGGACCCAGTACTTC.